The 5 T cell receptor beta chains in this list originate from one sample, sequenced in a study of early T cells in non-severe SARS-CoV-2 infection. TCRdb recomputed calls from the 5' RACE reads with MiXCR, one row per CDR3 protein. The data show some 76,000 distinct CDR3 sequences, roughly an eighth seen once. Sequencing was done on a sample of whole blood. These receptors originate from an adult who was a healthcare worker with PCR-confirmed SARS-CoV-2 infection or an uninfected control (not recorded which).

A few counts support this clonotype. The chain is built from TRBV28 and TRBJ2-7; the D gene could be TRBD1 or TRBD2 (5 bases each). CDR1 is MDHEN, CDR2 SYDVKM, per germline. This CDR3 comprises 13 residues. V was shortened by 6 bases and J by 4 bases, with 13 bases between the two germline ends. Written as DNA, the CDR3 is TGTGCCAGCAGCAAGGGACCGACATACGAGCAGTACTTC. It translates to CASSKGPTYEQYF.

In its sample, this clonotype was seen a few times. The rearrangement links TRBV4-2 to TRBJ2-7; no reliable D call. Germline V gene sequence: CDR1 LGHNA, CDR2 YNFKEQ. This CDR3 is built from 14 residues. Trimming stripped 0 bases from V and 3 bases from J, with 9 bases between. The chain's CDR3 is CASSQEVTFYEQYF. CDR3 bases: TGTGCCAGCAGCCAAGAGGTGACTTTCTACGAGCAGTACTTC.

This clonotype was counted only a few times. This rearrangement joins TRBV20-1 to TRBJ2-7; TRBD2 matches at 8 bases. CDR1 and CDR2 from the germline V gene are DFQATT and SNEGSKA (reference sequence). V was clipped by 1 base and J by 11 bases; unmatched bases: 7. CDR3 length equals 12 residues. CDR3 in amino acids: CSARADSGMEYF. In DNA, the CDR3 is TGCAGTGCTAGAGCCGATAGCGGGATGGAGTACTTC.

This clonotype showed up just a few times. The V call is TRBV6-2 or TRBV6-3, the J call TRBJ2-7, with D perhaps assigned TRBD1 or TRBD2 (5 bases each). V dropped 6 bases and J dropped 2 bases, with 11 bases sitting between them. Germline V CDR1 and CDR2: MNHEY, SVGEGT. The CDR3 consists of 13 residues. The DNA for the CDR3 is TGTGCCAGCAGGGGGACGGCCGCCTACGAGCAGTACTTC. This codes for CASRGTAAYEQYF.

This clonotype was observed a handful of times. The rearrangement joins TRBV29-1 to TRBJ2-3; D remains unclear. The germline CDR1 and CDR2 sequences are SQVTM and ANQGSEA. The CDR3 runs 11 residues. The V and J ends lost 5 bases and 4 bases respectively, with 7 bases between them. The CDR3: CSVFSPDTQYF. The DNA of the CDR3 is TGCAGCGTTTTTAGCCCAGATACGCAGTATTTT.